Listed below are T cell receptor beta chains from one sample, sequenced in a study of CD8+CD57+ T cells in acquired aplastic anemia. TCRdb fed the reads into MiXCR, producing one record per CDR3 protein. Among 200,000 to 250,000 distinct CDR3 sequences listed, approximately 35% were seen once. Sequenced: sorted CD4+, CD8+, or CD8+CD57+ T cells (not recorded which) from PBMCs. The receptors were sampled from a human donor in good health, serving as a control. The CDR3 runs from the conserved cysteine through the conserved F or W. D genes are given only for firm matches. Size values are once, few and many counts, or a class for expanded clones, and some rows have none.

TRBV12-3/TRBV12-4	-	-	13	TRBJ2-3	TGTGCCAGCAGTAAGACCCGCGGGGATACGCAGTATTTT	CASSKTRGDTQYF
TRBV5-1	few	-	14	TRBJ2-3	TGCGCCAGCAGCTTGGGCAGTAGCACAGATGCGCAGTATTTT	CASSLGSSTDAQYF
TRBV10-3	-	-	13	TRBJ1-2	TGTGCCATCACCCAAGCCATGGACTATGGCTACACCTTC	CAITQAMDYGYTF
TRBV30	-	-	12	TRBJ2-7	TGTGCCGGGGCGGGGCTTTCCTACGAGCAGTACTTC	CAGAGLSYEQYF
TRBV20-1	many	-	14	TRBJ1-2	TGCAGTGCTGGTACGGTGATGGGACTTCAGGGCTACACCTTC	CSAGTVMGLQGYTF
TRBV2	many	-	14	TRBJ2-6	TGTGCCAGCACAAGTGTCTCTGGGGCCAACGTCCTGACTTTC	CASTSVSGANVLTF
TRBV30	-	TRBD1	14	TRBJ1-5	TGTGCCTGGAGTGTGGGAGGGGGCTTACAGCCCCAGCATTTT	CAWSVGGGLQPQHF
TRBV6-5	-	-	13	TRBJ1-2	TGTGCCAGCAGTTACGGGGCTAACTATGGCTACACCTTC	CASSYGANYGYTF
TRBV2	-	-	13	TRBJ2-7	TGTGCCACCTCCGGGACGGCGGTCAACGAGCAGTACTTC	CATSGTAVNEQYF
TRBV20-1	-	TRBD2	15	TRBJ2-7	TGCAGTGCTAGGTTGAGGGTAGCGGGGAACTACGAGCAGTACTTC	CSARLRVAGNYEQYF
TRBV29-1	many	TRBD2	16	TRBJ2-1	TGCAGCGTCTCCCCCCACCTTACTAGCGGGGAGCGCAAGCAGTTCTTC	CSVSPHLTSGERKQFF
TRBV10-2	-	TRBD1	16	TRBJ1-2	TGCGCCAGCAGTTACGGCCGGACAGGGGGCCTCTATGGCTACACCTTC	CASSYGRTGGLYGYTF
TRBV29-1	many	-	12	TRBJ1-2	TGCAGCGTTGGGGGGTTCTGGGGGGGCTACACCTTC	CSVGGFWGGYTF
TRBV5-1	few	-	16	TRBJ2-5	TGCGCCAGCAGCTTGGTTCTAGCTCGGCAGCAAGAGACCCAGTACTTC	CASSLVLARQQETQYF
TRBV30	few	TRBD1	17	TRBJ1-6	TGTGCCTGGAGTGTCCGTCGAGGGGGCCAGGAAAATTCACCCCTCCACTTT	CAWSVRRGGQENSPLHF
TRBV19	-	-	15	TRBJ1-1	TGTGCCAGTAGTACCAGGGGTCCGTGGGACACTGAAGCTTTCTTT	CASSTRGPWDTEAFF
TRBV6-2/TRBV6-3	few	TRBD2	17	TRBJ2-3	TGTGCCAGCAGTTACTCGGCTAGCGGGAGGGGGACAGATACGCAGTATTTT	CASSYSASGRGTDTQYF
TRBV25-1	-	TRBD1	16	TRBJ1-2	TGTGCCAGCAGTGCCTCGGGACAGCCTCTTAACTATGGCTACACCTTC	CASSASGQPLNYGYTF
TRBV7-2	many	-	13	TRBJ2-7	TGTGCCAGCAGCTTTCAGGGTGCCTACGAGCAGTACTTC	CASSFQGAYEQYF
TRBV6-5	many	-	14	TRBJ1-5	TGTGCCAGCAGTTACTCACGGATCAATCAGCCCCAGCATTTT	CASSYSRINQPQHF
TRBV11-2	-	-	15	TRBJ2-7	TGTGCCAGCAGCTTAGTAGGAAATTGGGCCTACGAGCAGTACTTC	CASSLVGNWAYEQYF
TRBV5-4	-	-	12	TRBJ2-1	TGTGCCAGCAGCTTAAGACCCAATGAGCAGTTCTTC	CASSLRPNEQFF
TRBV14	many	-	15	TRBJ2-5	TGTGCCAGCAGCCAGACTAGAGCAGGGGAAGAGACCCAGTACTTC	CASSQTRAGEETQYF
TRBV11-1	few	-	17	TRBJ2-2	TGTGCCAGCAGTTACCCGATTTGGGGGCAGAACACCGGGGAGCTGTTTTTT	CASSYPIWGQNTGELFF
TRBV24-1	many	-	14	TRBJ1-2	TGTGCCACCAGTGATCCCCCCCCAAGCTATGGCTACACCTTC	CATSDPPPSYGYTF
TRBV24-1	-	TRBD2	14	TRBJ2-1	TGTGCCACCAGTGTCGTAGCGGGAAACAATGAGCAGTTCTTC	CATSVVAGNNEQFF
TRBV7-6	-	TRBD1	14	TRBJ2-7	TGTGCCAGCATCGGGGGACAGGGGACCTACGAGCAGTACTTC	CASIGGQGTYEQYF
TRBV10-3	-	-	12	TRBJ1-2	TGTGCCATCAGTGATGGACGGTATGGCTACACCTTC	CAISDGRYGYTF
TRBV4-3	few	TRBD2	16	TRBJ2-1	TGCGCCAGCAGAGAAATAGCGGGGAGAGAGGGCAATGAGCAGTTCTTC	CASREIAGREGNEQFF
TRBV7-7	-	TRBD2	17	TRBJ2-3	TGTGCCAGCAGCTCGAGGCCTAGCGGGGAAAACACAGATACGCAGTATTTC	CASSSRPSGENTDTQYF
TRBV14	many	-	14	TRBJ2-4	TGTGCCAGCAGCCAAGACCTAGCTCTAAACATTCAGTACTTC	CASSQDLALNIQYF
TRBV20-1	-	TRBD1	14	TRBJ2-3	TGCAGTGCTCCCTTACAGGGGGCCTCCGATACGCAGTATTTT	CSAPLQGASDTQYF
TRBV6-1	-	-	14	TRBJ1-1	TGTGCCAGCAGCGAGGGACTGGCGGGCACTGAAGCTTTCTTT	CASSEGLAGTEAFF
TRBV20-1	-	TRBD2	14	TRBJ2-1	TGCAGTGCGATAACTAGCGGGGGGGCCGATGAGCAGTTCTTC	CSAITSGGADEQFF
TRBV10-3	many	-	12	TRBJ2-3	TGTGCCATCAGTGAGTCTTCAGATACGCAGTATTTT	CAISESSDTQYF
TRBV7-6	many	TRBD1	20	TRBJ1-3	TGTGCCAGCAGCCGTTGGGCAAATATGGGGACAGGGACCTCTGGAAACACCATATATTTT	CASSRWANMGTGTSGNTIYF
TRBV9	-	-	13	TRBJ2-3	TGTGCCAGCAGCCAGATCGGCGCGGATACGCAGTATTTT	CASSQIGADTQYF
TRBV11-2	many	TRBD1	16	TRBJ2-7	TGTGCCAGCAGCAAACCGTTTGACCGGGACAGGGTGGAAAAGTACTTC	CASSKPFDRDRVEKYF
TRBV2	few	TRBD2	13	TRBJ2-7	TGTGCCACCCGGGGGGGGTCGGCCTACGAGCAGTACTTC	CATRGGSAYEQYF
TRBV19	many	TRBD1	14	TRBJ1-1	TGTGCCAGTAAGAAACAGGGGGTTGTTTCTGAAGCTTTCTTT	CASKKQGVVSEAFF
TRBV13	many	TRBD1	14	TRBJ1-2	TGTGCCAGCAGCGCACAGGGGAGTAACTATGGCTACACCTTC	CASSAQGSNYGYTF
TRBV5-5	once	-	13	TRBJ1-2	TGTGCCAGCAGCCCGCCAACTGCGCATGGCTACACCTTC	CASSPPTAHGYTF
TRBV29-1	-	TRBD2	16	TRBJ2-5	TGCAGCGTTGATGTGACTAGCGGGAGGGCCGGGGAGACCCAGTACTTC	CSVDVTSGRAGETQYF
TRBV5-5	many	-	12	TRBJ2-7	TGTGCCAGCAGCTTGTCCGACTACGAGCAGTACTTC	CASSLSDYEQYF
TRBV28	few	-	15	TRBJ1-6	TGTGCCAGCAATTCTGGGGGGTCCTCGGATTCACCCCTCCACTTT	CASNSGGSSDSPLHF
TRBV7-8	-	-	15	TRBJ1-2	TGTGCCAGCAGCTACGAATCCGGGATCGGCTATGGCTACACCTTC	CASSYESGIGYGYTF
TRBV11-3	many	-	14	TRBJ2-3	TGTGCCAGCAGCCTACAGGGTAGCACAGATACGCAGTATTTT	CASSLQGSTDTQYF
TRBV19	many	TRBD1	15	TRBJ2-3	TGTGCCAGTAGCGCCGGGACAGGGATAACAGATACGCAGTATTTT	CASSAGTGITDTQYF
TRBV6-1	few	TRBD1	14	TRBJ1-2	TGTGCCAGCAGAAGACAGGGGGCGAATGATGGCTACACCTTC	CASRRQGANDGYTF
TRBV30	-	-	12	TRBJ1-1	TGTGCCTGGAGTGTACAGGGTTCGTACGCTTTCTTT	CAWSVQGSYAFF
TRBV11-1	-	-	15	TRBJ2-1	TGTGCCAGCAGCTTGGGGGGCCAATACTACAATGAGCAGTTCTTC	CASSLGGQYYNEQFF
TRBV28	few	-	13	TRBJ1-3	TGTGCCAGCAGGACAACCGTAGGAAACACCATATATTTT	CASRTTVGNTIYF
TRBV6-1	-	-	17	TRBJ2-7	TGTGCCAGCAGTGAGTTTACGACCGGGACTCGGGCCTACGAGCAGTACTTC	CASSEFTTGTRAYEQYF
TRBV12-3/TRBV12-4	-	-	14	TRBJ2-7	TGTGCCAGCAGTTTGGGGGGGGCCCCCTACGAGCAGTACTTC	CASSLGGAPYEQYF
TRBV6-2/TRBV6-3	many	-	13	TRBJ1-2	TGTGCCAGCAGCCAGGGACAAACGAATGGCTACACCTTC	CASSQGQTNGYTF
TRBV10-3	many	TRBD1	15	TRBJ1-4	TGTGCCATCAGTGAAGGGGGCACGACTAATGAAAAACTGTTTTTT	CAISEGGTTNEKLFF
TRBV7-3	many	-	12	TRBJ2-3	TGTGCCAGCAGCTTAATTGGGGATACGCAGTATTTT	CASSLIGDTQYF
TRBV20-1	-	-	12	TRBJ2-5	TGCAGTGACACAGGGAGGGAAGAGACCCAGTACTTC	CSDTGREETQYF
TRBV24-1	-	-	14	TRBJ1-2	TGTGCCACCAGGTCGGCAGGGGTTGACTATGGCTACACCTTC	CATRSAGVDYGYTF
TRBV10-3	many	-	13	TRBJ1-1	TGTGCCATCAGTGTTGGCGTGAACACTGAAGCTTTCTTT	CAISVGVNTEAFF